Below are 24 T cell receptor beta chains sequenced from a single sample in a study of CDR3 diversity in severe acne. Each CDR3 protein is one row after TCRdb ran MiXCR on the PCR reads. This sample has 85,000 to 120,000 distinct CDR3 sequences, with under 60% found just once. Input material: blood. The receptors stem from a male donor with acne.

This clonotype appeared a few times. The chain joins TRBV28 to TRBJ2-3, with 11 bases identical to TRBD2. V dropped 5 bases and J dropped 2; count of bases not matched to a gene: 12. There are 18 residues in the CDR3. CDR1 is MDHEN and CDR2 is SYDVKM in the germline V gene. The CDR3 protein is CASSPTRLGLAATDTQYF. The CDR3 coding sequence is TGTGCCAGCAGTCCAACACGCCTGGGACTAGCGGCCACAGATACGCAGTATTTT.

At least ten counts were recorded for this clonotype. This chain connects TRBV12-5 to TRBJ2-5, with D hard to call. This CDR3 region has 19 residues. The germline CDR1 and CDR2 sequences are LGHNT and FRNRAP. The V end lost 4 bases, the J end lost 2 bases, and 26 bases lay between the germline ends. The CDR3 coding sequence is TGTGCTAGTGGTTCCCCTAACCACGATGGGGAAAAGAAACAAGAGACCCAGTACTTC. Protein sequence: CASGSPNHDGEKKQETQYF.

The chain combines TRBV11-2 with TRBJ2-1, with 7 bases identical to TRBD2. This CDR3 comprises 17 residues. V lost 4 bases and J lost 4; bases outside the gene matches: 13. The V gene's germline CDR1 is SGHAT and CDR2 FQNNGV. Here the CDR3 DNA reads TGTGCCAGCAGCTCCATTTTCCCCAGCGGGGATTACAATGAGCAGTTCTTC. Amino acids: CASSSIFPSGDYNEQFF.

A remark on this clonotype: A read error may produce the germline difference seen at one junction end. The gene calls are TRBV2 and TRBJ1-2; D remains unclear. The V gene's germline CDR1 is SNHLY and CDR2 FYNNEI. This CDR3 has 11 residues. The chain's CDR3 is CASSDSYGNTF. CDR3 bases: TGTGCCAGCAGTGACAGCTATGGCAACACCTTC.

This chain connects TRBV20-1 to TRBJ2-5; 7 nucleotides line up with TRBD1. Germline V CDR1 and CDR2: DFQATT, SNEGSKA (reference sequence). The CDR3 extends over 16 amino acids. V shed 3 bases, J shed 5 bases, and the junction held 15 bases outside the gene matches. This CDR3 is CSASRAASGGRETQYF. The CDR3 bases are TGCAGTGCTAGTCGGGCCGCGTCAGGGGGTCGGGAGACCCAGTACTTC.

This clonotype was seen ten or more times. The genes are TRBV7-9 and TRBJ2-3; TRBD1 or TRBD2 may be the D gene (5 bases each). CDR3 length: 18 amino acids. In germline, CDR1 is SEHNR, CDR2 FQNEAQ (reference sequence). Between the trimmed V and J ends, which lost 2 bases and 4 bases, there was a span of 22 bases. The CDR3 reads CASSLSTLTGGRSDTQYF. The CDR3 nucleotides are TGTGCCAGCAGCTTATCCACCTTAACAGGAGGCCGATCAGATACGCAGTATTTT.

The V and J genes are TRBV5-4 and TRBJ2-2, with a weak D call TRBD1 (5 bases). Germline CDR1 SGHNT, CDR2 YYREEE (reference sequence). This CDR3 contains 15 residues. Trimming left V 4 bases short and J 3 bases short, with 13 bases between. The CDR3 DNA reads as TGTGCCAGCAGCCTTGTAGGGGCGGACACCGGGGAGCTGTTTTTT. The encoded protein is CASSLVGADTGELFF.

This clonotype was observed a handful of times. This chain links TRBV18 with TRBJ2-7; maybe TRBD2 (5 bases). CDR1 is KGHSH and CDR2 is LQKENI in the germline V gene. The V end lost 3 bases, the J end lost 5 bases, and 14 bases lay between the germline ends. The CDR3 has 14 residues. The CDR3, as DNA: TGTGCCAGCTCACCCACCTCCGGGAACAACGAGCAGTACTTC. Translated: CASSPTSGNNEQYF. Based on the CDR3 plus reference TRBV18 and TRBJ2-7, the full variable domain is NAGVMQNPRHLVRRRGQEARLRCSPMKGHSHVYWYRQLPEEGLKFMVYLQKENIIDESGMPKERFSAEFPKEGPSILRIQQVVRGDSAAYFCASSPTSGNNEQYFGPGTRLTVT.

The genes are TRBV7-2 and TRBJ1-2, with 12 bases lining up with TRBD1. The germline gives CDR1 SGHTA, CDR2 FQGNSA. CDR3 size: 14 residues. Unmatched junction bases numbered 5, after V lost 5 bases and J lost 7 bases. CDR3 residues: CASSTGQGAVGYTF. In DNA form, the CDR3 reads TGTGCCAGCAGCACGGGACAGGGGGCGGTTGGCTACACCTTC.

This clonotype occurred a few times. This chain uses TRBV7-9 with TRBJ2-6; perhaps TRBD2 as D (5 bases). Trimming took 1 base from V and 4 from J, leaving 11 bases between them. This CDR3 is built from 16 residues. Germline V gene data show CDR1 as SEHNR and CDR2 as FQNEAQ (reference sequence). The CDR3 reads CASSLGRGSGANVLTF. The DNA for the CDR3 is TGTGCCAGCAGCTTAGGTCGGGGTTCGGGGGCCAACGTCCTGACTTTC.

The chain carries TRBV9 and TRBJ2-6; 8 bases are a match to TRBD1. The CDR3 covers 17 residues. The germline CDR1 and CDR2 sequences are SGDLS and YYNGEE. The junction had 5 bases not matched to a gene; V was cut back by 3 bases and J by 0 bases. The CDR3 here is CASSGTGRASGANVLTF. The CDR3 nucleotides are TGTGCCAGCAGCGGGACAGGGCGAGCCTCTGGGGCCAACGTCCTGACTTTC.

This chain joins TRBV7-6 and TRBJ2-7; TRBD2 matches at 13 bases. The germline V gene has CDR1 SGHVS and CDR2 FNYEAQ. The CDR3 consists of 17 residues. The junction had 9 bases not matched to a gene; V was cut back by 4 bases and J by 3 bases. This CDR3 is CASSSGTSGKTNYEQYF. CDR3 nucleotides: TGTGCCAGCAGCTCCGGGACTAGCGGGAAAACAAACTACGAGCAGTACTTC.

Details on this clonotype: A clone one base away is much larger, so this may be a read error. V and J are TRBV6-5 and TRBJ1-6; D is possibly TRBD1 (5 bases). The CDR3 is 16 residues long. CDR1 and CDR2 (germline): MNHEY, SVGAGI. The CDR3 nucleotides are TGTGCCGGCAGTTCTTCTGGGGCAGATAATAATTCACCCCTCCACTTT. This gives the protein CAGSSSGADNNSPLHF.

The V call is TRBV24-1, the J call TRBJ2-6; D is unclear. Trimming removed 5 bases from V and 0 bases from J, with 4 bases in between. Germline CDR1 and CDR2: KGHDR and SFDVKD. The CDR3 is made up of 14 amino acids. The CDR3: CATSAHSGANVLTF. The CDR3 DNA reads TGTGCCACCAGTGCTCACTCTGGGGCCAACGTCCTGACTTTC.

The chain is built from TRBV29-1 and TRBJ1-4, with a tentative D call TRBD1 (5 bases). The CDR3 contains 14 residues. The germline V gene encodes CDR1 SQVTM and CDR2 ANQGSEA. V was trimmed by 1 base and J by 3 bases, leaving 9 bases between them. The CDR3, as DNA: TGCAGCGTTGAAGGGGGCGTCCCTAATGAAAAACTGTTTTTT. It yields the protein CSVEGGVPNEKLFF.

This clonotype was seen at least ten times. The rearrangement links TRBV27 to TRBJ2-2; D is perhaps TRBD2 (6 bases). This CDR3 spans 17 amino acids. Germline loops: CDR1 MNHEY, CDR2 SMNVEV (reference sequence). Trimming took off 0 bases at V and 6 bases at J, with 17 bases between the two ends. The CDR3 sequence is CASSLSGGFLISGELFF. CDR3 DNA: TGTGCCAGCAGTTTATCTGGAGGGTTTTTAATATCCGGGGAGCTGTTTTTT.

Regarding this clonotype: The CDR3 end shows no conserved phenylalanine or tryptophan, and so a read error is likely. The rearrangement uses TRBV5-1 and TRBJ2-7; 8 bases match TRBD2. The junction had 9 bases not matched to a gene; V was cut back by 0 bases and J by 4 bases. Germline CDR1 SGHRS, CDR2 YFSETQ. The CDR3 length is 16 residues. CDR3 amino acids: CASSLDGSGARYEQYL. The CDR3 coding sequence is TGCGCCAGCAGCTTGGATGGTAGCGGGGCCCGGTACGAGCAGTACCTC.

V and J are TRBV2 and TRBJ2-7, with TRBD2 matching 13 bases. This CDR3 has 14 residues. J lost 6 bases, V lost 11 bases, and 10 bases had no gene match. Germline values: CDR1 SNHLY, CDR2 FYNNEI. The CDR3 loop is CAGLGLAGDPEQYF. Here the CDR3 DNA reads TGTGCCGGACTAGGACTAGCGGGAGACCCCGAGCAGTACTTC.

The table lists this clonotype with many counts. This chain links TRBV19 with TRBJ2-3; 11 bases map to TRBD2. With 4 bases clipped from V and 3 bases from J, the junction kept 6 bases outside the gene matches. The CDR3 spans 16 residues. Germline CDR1 and CDR2: LNHDA and SQIVND (reference sequence). The DNA for the CDR3 is TGTGCCAGTAGTACCTTAGCGGGAGGGCCGACAGATACGCAGTATTTT. This encodes CASSTLAGGPTDTQYF.

This clonotype was observed many times. V and J are TRBV29-1 and TRBJ2-1; D uncertain. The CDR3 has 12 residues. The V gene lost 8 bases and the J gene lost 4 bases, with 12 bases spanning the gap. The germline V gene encodes CDR1 SQVTM and CDR2 ANQGSEA. The CDR3 DNA follows: TGCAGCCTCTCGGACGGATACAATGAGCAGTTCTTC. This gives the protein CSLSDGYNEQFF.

The CDR3 region has the DNA TGTGCCAGCAGCTTGCACCTTTTCAGTGGTGGGGAGCTGTTTTTT. It encodes CASSLHLFSGGELFF. The V call is TRBV7-2, the J call TRBJ2-2; D gene uncertain. From germline, CDR1 is SGHTA and CDR2 FQGNSA. Trimming cost V 3 bases and J 8 bases, with 16 bases left between them. The CDR3 is 15 amino acids.

This chain joins TRBV4-1 and TRBJ2-6; 8 nucleotides align to TRBD1. Per the germline V gene, CDR1 is MGHRA and CDR2 is YSYEKL. Germline trimming cut 0 bases from V and 0 bases from J; bases unmatched to any gene: 7. This CDR3 has 19 residues. The chain's CDR3 is CASSQDGGTGYSGANVLTF. Here the CDR3 DNA reads TGCGCCAGCAGCCAAGATGGGGGGACAGGCTACTCTGGGGCCAACGTCCTGACTTTC.

The chain carries TRBV2 and TRBJ2-7, with D unclear. Trimming took off 8 bases at V and 3 bases at J, with 5 bases between the two ends. CDR1 is SNHLY, CDR2 FYNNEI, per germline. The CDR3 is 10 residues long. The CDR3 coding sequence is TGTGCCAGCTTCCTCTACGAGCAGTACTTC. Its translation is CASFLYEQYF.

V and J are TRBV20-1 and TRBJ2-3; D is uncertain. Germline V lookup: CDR1 DFQATT, CDR2 SNEGSKA (reference sequence). This CDR3 is built from 10 residues. The V end was cut by 3 bases, the J end by 5 bases, with 3 bases between. CDR3 sequence: CSASEDTQYF. CDR3 coding DNA: TGCAGTGCTAGTGAAGATACGCAGTATTTT.